These 32 T cell receptor beta chains originate from one sample sequenced in a study of identifying expanded T cells in peripheral blood (dated by TCRdb to the late 2010s). The library was made by the immunoSEQ multiplex PCR assay. TCRdb obtained this table from immuneACCESS and retained in-frame rearrangements with V and J assigned. These tables miss some clones; where compared with another copy, unresolved V genes account for less than half of the shortfall, and the remainder is unexplained. The sample table contains around 130,000 clones; only one count was recorded for roughly 90% of them. 8.4% of the sample belongs to the ten largest clones. The sequencing input was blood. These receptors all stem from a person aged 18 to 75 in good health.

The rearrangement uses TRBV4-2 and TRBJ2-7; D ambiguous. CDR3 length: 16 amino acids. The V gene lost 0 bases and the J gene lost 6 bases, with 18 bases spanning the gap. CDR1 is LGHNA, CDR2 YNFKEQ, per germline. Here the CDR3 DNA reads TGTGCCAGCAGCCAAGATGGCAGTCAGCTACTGGGCGAGCAGTACTTC. Translating gives CASSQDGSQLLGEQYF.

V gene TRBV15 combines with J gene TRBJ2-4; 8 positions match TRBD1. Germline loops: CDR1 LNHNV, CDR2 YYDKDF (reference sequence). The CDR3 length is 18 residues. The V gene end was trimmed by 2 bases and the J gene end by 2 bases; junction bases not matched to a gene: 11. CDR3 DNA: TGTGCCACCAGCAGATTTCCAGCAGCAGGGGGCTCCAAAAACATTCAGTACTTC. It codes for CATSRFPAAGGSKNIQYF.

The chain employs TRBV6-6 and TRBJ2-3; 7 bases line up with TRBD2. The CDR3 contains 15 residues. CDR1 is MNHNY and CDR2 is SVGAGI in the germline V gene (reference sequence). Germline trimming cut 0 bases from V and 0 bases from J; bases unmatched to any gene: 0. Here the CDR3 DNA reads TGTGCCAGCAGTTACTCTAGCGGGAGCACAGATACGCAGTATTTT. This gives the protein CASSYSSGSTDTQYF.

The chain combines TRBV19 with TRBJ1-4; 8 bases fit TRBD1. CDR3 length equals 14 residues. Germline V lookup: CDR1 LNHDA, CDR2 SQIVND (reference sequence). V trimming: 10 bases; J trimming: 4 bases; junction bases outside the gene matches: 8. CDR3: CAIRDRKINEKLFF. DNA for the CDR3: TGTGCCATCCGGGACAGGAAGATTAATGAAAAACTGTTTTTT.

The gene calls are TRBV9 and TRBJ2-3, with D possibly matching TRBD2 (6 bases). V was pared by 3 bases and J by 0 bases, with 11 bases between. The CDR3 has 15 residues. Per germline, CDR1 SGDLS and CDR2 YYNGEE. The chain's CDR3 is CASSDRGTSTDTQYF. The CDR3, as DNA: TGTGCCAGCAGCGACCGGGGGACCAGCACAGATACGCAGTATTTT.

V is TRBV23-1 and J is TRBJ2-3, with D uncertain. TRBV23-1 is an open reading frame, and its role is uncertain. This CDR3 has 17 residues. Trimming removed 1 base at V and 6 bases at J, with 20 bases between. CDR3 in amino acids: CASSQWGFGMFFDTQYF. CDR3 nucleotides: TGCGCCAGCAGTCAATGGGGTTTTGGTATGTTTTTTGATACGCAGTATTTT.

V usage is TRBV5-5 and J usage is TRBJ1-2, with 8 nucleotides matching TRBD1. The CDR3 has 16 amino acids. The trim removed 4 bases at V and 7 bases at J, leaving 15 bases unmatched. In germline, CDR1 is SGHKS, CDR2 YYEKEE (reference sequence). The CDR3 DNA reads as TGTGCCAGCAGCCGAGATAAATCAGGGGGCGCAGGTGGCTACACCTTC. Amino acid sequence: CASSRDKSGGAGGYTF.

This clone was observed once. The chain uses TRBV27 and TRBJ2-7, with 11 positions matching TRBD1. The CDR3 contains 14 residues. Germline loops: CDR1 MNHEY, CDR2 SMNVEV (reference sequence). Germline trimming cut 10 bases from V and 7 bases from J; bases unmatched to any gene: 12. This chain's CDR3 is CATKVLDRGHEQYF. CDR3 coding DNA: TGTGCCACAAAGGTCTTGGACAGGGGGCATGAGCAGTACTTC.

The V call is TRBV25-1, the J call TRBJ2-7; possible D gene TRBD2, 5 bases. V was trimmed by 4 bases and J by 0 bases, leaving 16 bases between them. CDR1 and CDR2 (germline): MGHDK, SYGVNS. The CDR3 contains 16 residues. The CDR3 DNA sequence: TGTGCCAGCAGTGTAACCCTAGCCCCGAGCTCCTACGAGCAGTACTTC. It encodes CASSVTLAPSSYEQYF.

This chain uses TRBV11-2 with TRBJ2-1; 11 bases agree with TRBD1. V was clipped by 4 bases and J by 10 bases; unmatched bases: 6. CDR1 and CDR2 from the germline V gene are SGHAT and FQNNGV. The CDR3 sequence is 14 residues long. The CDR3 DNA follows: TGTGCCAGCAGCTGGACAGGGGGCGCGTCCGAGCAGTTCTTC. Its protein product is CASSWTGGASEQFF.

The gene calls are TRBV4-1 and TRBJ2-7; 7 bases are a match to TRBD2. The CDR3 contains 15 residues. Germline assignment: CDR1 MGHRA and CDR2 YSYEKL. V was clipped by 0 bases and J by 5 bases; unmatched bases: 7. The CDR3: CASSQDGGLRNEQYF. In DNA form, the CDR3 reads TGCGCCAGCAGCCAAGATGGGGGACTAAGGAACGAGCAGTACTTC.

The count of this clone is one. This chain links TRBV5-8 with TRBJ2-4, with D perhaps TRBD1 (7 bases). Trimming cost V 5 bases and J 0 bases, with 12 bases left between them. This CDR3 is built from 15 residues. Germline CDR1 reads SGHTS; CDR2 reads YDEGEE. The CDR3 is CASSSRGEAKNIQYF. In DNA form, the CDR3 reads TGTGCCAGCAGTTCCAGGGGGGAAGCCAAAAACATTCAGTACTTC.

The V and J genes are TRBV6-5 and TRBJ2-3; 12 bases fit TRBD1. This CDR3 spans 14 amino acids. After removal of 7 bases from V and 2 bases from J, the junction contained 1 base not matched to a gene. Germline V CDR1 and CDR2: MNHEY, SVGAGI. CDR3 nucleotide sequence: TGTGCCAGCAAGGGACAGGGGGCCACAGATACGCAGTATTTT. It encodes CASKGQGATDTQYF.

This clone has just a few counts. V is TRBV20-1 and J is TRBJ2-7, with unresolved D. CDR1 and CDR2 from the germline V gene are DFQATT and SNEGSKA (reference sequence). Trimming removed 6 bases at V and 9 bases at J, with 12 bases between. The CDR3 runs 10 residues. The CDR3 nucleotides are TGCAGTGCGGAAGGTACCGTGCAGTACTTC. Protein sequence: CSAEGTVQYF.

This clone came up a few times. The chain links TRBV25-1 to TRBJ1-6; D uncertain. The V gene's germline CDR1 is MGHDK and CDR2 SYGVNS. Between the trimmed V and J ends, which lost 8 bases and 7 bases, there was a span of 15 bases. The CDR3 extends over 14 amino acids. The CDR3 loop reads CASAPGIPNSPLHF. The CDR3 DNA reads TGTGCCAGCGCGCCCGGGATACCCAATTCACCCCTCCACTTT.

The rearrangement joins TRBV30 to TRBJ1-5, with a tentative D call TRBD1 (5 bases). Germline-derived CDR1 and CDR2 are GTSNPN and SVGIG (reference sequence). This CDR3 has 13 residues. Trimming shortened V by 5 bases and J by 4 bases, and 12 bases separated the two germline ends. The CDR3: CAWRGPENQPQHF. DNA of the CDR3: TGTGCCTGGCGGGGCCCAGAGAATCAGCCCCAGCATTTT.

This clone has more than one count but fewer than ten. The gene calls are TRBV7-2 and TRBJ1-4; maybe TRBD1 (6 bases). Germline loops: CDR1 SGHTA, CDR2 FQGNSA. Trimming removed 0 bases at V and 8 bases at J, with 16 bases between. CDR3 length equals 16 residues. CDR3 amino acids: CASSLAEGGFGEKLFF. The CDR3 nucleotides are TGTGCCAGCAGCTTAGCGGAAGGGGGGTTTGGGGAAAAACTGTTTTTT.

The chain combines TRBV7-7 with TRBJ2-5; D uncertain. The V gene's germline CDR1 is SSHAT and CDR2 FNYEAQ (reference sequence). V lost 5 bases to trimming and J lost 2 bases, with 12 bases between them. The CDR3 covers 14 residues. The CDR3 protein is CASSEGRNQETQYF. CDR3 nucleotides: TGTGCCAGCAGCGAAGGACGGAATCAAGAGACCCAGTACTTC.

The rearrangement links TRBV7-2 to TRBJ2-3; the match to TRBD2 covers 9 bases. Trimming took 7 bases from V and 5 from J; bases not matched to a gene: 10. Germline V gives CDR1 SGHTA, CDR2 FQGNSA. This CDR3 comprises 15 residues. CDR3 sequence reads: CASTPGRGGRDTQYF. The CDR3 bases are TGTGCCAGCACTCCCGGGCGGGGGGGCCGAGATACGCAGTATTTT.

The rearrangement links TRBV27 to TRBJ1-1; D ambiguous. The CDR3 length is 13 residues. Germline-derived CDR1 and CDR2 are MNHEY and SMNVEV (reference sequence). V lost 3 bases and J lost 4, with 9 bases in between. The CDR3 here is CASSFQSATEAFF. CDR3 nucleotides: TGTGCCAGCAGTTTCCAATCGGCCACTGAAGCTTTCTTT.

The chain carries TRBV5-1 and TRBJ2-5, with TRBD2 as a possible D gene (5 bases). Trimming pared 0 bases from V and 4 bases from J, leaving 10 bases between. This CDR3 is 14 amino acids long. Looked up from germline, CDR1 is SGHRS and CDR2 is YFSETQ. CDR3: CASSLGSAGETQYF. CDR3 coding DNA: TGCGCCAGCAGCTTGGGATCGGCGGGAGAGACCCAGTACTTC.

This chain connects TRBV5-1 to TRBJ1-2, with 10 bases that match TRBD1. The CDR3 is 13 amino acids. Germline assignment: CDR1 SGHRS and CDR2 YFSETQ. J lost 7 bases, V lost 3 bases, and 3 bases had no gene match. This CDR3 is CASSWTGGIGYTF. The CDR3 nucleotides read TGCGCCAGCAGCTGGACAGGGGGTATTGGCTACACCTTC.

The chain combines TRBV5-6 with TRBJ1-5, with TRBD1 matching 7 bases. V dropped 0 bases and J dropped 1; count of bases not matched to a gene: 7. Germline V CDR1 and CDR2: SGHDT, YYEEEE. This CDR3 spans 17 amino acids. In DNA, the CDR3 is TGTGCCAGCAGCTTGGTGGGGGACAGATTAAGCAATCAGCCCCAGCATTTT. Its protein product is CASSLVGDRLSNQPQHF.

This rearrangement joins TRBV6-4 to TRBJ2-2; the D call may be TRBD1 or TRBD2 (5 bases each). The CDR3 is made up of 14 amino acids. Germline V gene data show CDR1 as MRHNA and CDR2 as SNTAGT. With 5 bases removed from V and 6 bases from J, the gap between germline ends came to 13 bases. CDR3 in amino acids: CASSPLGGAGELFF. Written as DNA, the CDR3 is TGTGCCAGCAGTCCCCTTGGGGGAGCCGGGGAGCTGTTTTTT.

The chain combines TRBV7-7 with TRBJ2-7, with D tentatively TRBD2 (5 bases). The V and J ends lost 5 bases and 5 bases respectively, with 13 bases between them. CDR1 and CDR2 from the germline V gene are SSHAT and FNYEAQ (reference sequence). The CDR3 runs to 13 residues. CDR3 DNA: TGTGCCAGCAGCCCGGGATCGGGCCACGAGCAGTACTTC. The encoded protein is CASSPGSGHEQYF.

The chain uses TRBV7-3 and TRBJ2-1, with no clear D. The CDR3 is made up of 14 amino acids. Trimming left V 5 bases short and J 3 bases short, with 11 bases between. Per germline, CDR1 SGHTA and CDR2 FQGTGA. CDR3 protein: CASSDPGDYNEQFF. The CDR3, as DNA: TGTGCCAGCAGCGACCCGGGTGACTACAATGAGCAGTTCTTC.

The chain couples TRBV5-1 to TRBJ1-6; tentatively, D is TRBD1 (6 bases). Germline assignment: CDR1 SGHRS and CDR2 YFSETQ. Trimming cost V 4 bases and J 3 bases, with 11 bases left between them. This CDR3 spans 15 amino acids. As DNA, the CDR3 is TGCGCCAGCAGCACCAGGGACAACTATAATTCACCCCTCCACTTT. Protein sequence: CASSTRDNYNSPLHF.

The chain combines TRBV4-3 with TRBJ1-5; D perhaps matches TRBD1 (6 bases). The CDR3 consists of 15 residues. V lost 3 bases and J lost 7, with 16 bases in between. Germline assignment: CDR1 LGHNA and CDR2 YSLEER. Here the CDR3 reads CASSQGEGGGQPQHF. The CDR3 bases are TGCGCCAGCAGCCAGGGGGAGGGGGGCGGACAGCCCCAGCATTTT.

The chain employs TRBV11-2 and TRBJ2-7; D remains unclear. The V end was cut by 5 bases, the J end by 0 bases, with 14 bases between. The CDR3 length is 15 residues. CDR1 and CDR2 (germline): SGHAT, FQNNGV. The CDR3 DNA follows: TGTGCCAGCAGCGCAACCTATGCCTCCTCCTACGAGCAGTACTTC. Amino acid sequence: CASSATYASSYEQYF.

This sequence joins TRBV5-4 and TRBJ2-3; D is ambiguous. The ends were cut back, 6 bases at V and 6 bases at J, with 8 bases in the middle. From germline, CDR1 is SGHNT and CDR2 YYREEE (reference sequence). CDR3 size: 11 residues. The CDR3 DNA sequence: TGTGCCAGCACTTTCGGGGATACGCAGTATTTT. Translated: CASTFGDTQYF.

This chain connects TRBV11-2 to TRBJ1-1; D remains ambiguous. This CDR3 has 13 residues. Per the germline V gene, CDR1 is SGHAT and CDR2 is FQNNGV. V was clipped by 2 bases and J by 6 bases, with 10 bases between them. The CDR3 nucleotides read TGTGCCAGCAGCTTATCAGGTAACGCTGAAGCTTTCTTT. The encoded protein is CASSLSGNAEAFF.

J is TRBJ1-3 and V is TRBV6-5; D is perhaps TRBD1 (5 bases). The germline V gene encodes CDR1 MNHEY and CDR2 SVGAGI. The CDR3 covers 16 residues. With 3 bases removed from V and 7 bases from J, the gap between germline ends came to 19 bases. The CDR3 region is CASSYGGRHLGNTIYF. The CDR3 bases are TGTGCCAGCAGTTATGGGGGACGGCACCTCGGTAACACCATATATTTT.